What follows are 12 T cell receptor beta chains derived from one specimen sequenced in a study of T-cell reconstitution after alpha-beta-depleted transplantation in children (TCRdb year 2016). Libraries came from PCR. The instrument given in TCRdb is Illumina HiSeq 2500. To normalize quantification of the TCRbeta repertoire, the TCR libraries were built with molecular barcoding that relied on unique molecular identifiers. TCRdb reprocessed the public reads (quality trimming at Q25 with fastp, clone calling with MiXCR) and kept in-frame beta chains. Rows with one shared CDR3 protein collapse into an entry with the most common genes and DNA. The sample data list about 340,000 distinct CDR3 sequences, and 13% of these were observed just once. Roughly 4.3% of the sample is held by the ten biggest clonotypes. Sequenced material: PBMCs, taken from the stem cell graft. The source of these receptors is a human donor who donated a stem cell graft to a child with Fanconi anemia.

This chain connects TRBV11-2 to TRBJ1-5; D remains ambiguous. The germline gives CDR1 SGHAT, CDR2 FQNNGV. Deletions cut 5 bases from V and 3 bases from J, with 17 bases between. This CDR3 has 16 amino acids. In nucleotides, the CDR3 is TGTGCCAGCAGCCGCGTGGGAGAGATAGACAATCAGCCCCAGCATTTT. This encodes CASSRVGEIDNQPQHF.

A note on this clonotype: One end of the junction varies from germline; a read error may be responsible. This CDR3 is CAWSSTSIDRAIF. DNA of the CDR3: TGTGCCTGGAGTTCTACCTCAATCGACAGGGCCATCTTC. The chain couples TRBV30 to TRBJ1-2; TRBD1 aligns across 7 bases. CDR3 size: 13 residues. Germline V lookup: CDR1 GTSNPN, CDR2 SVGIG (reference sequence).

In this sample, this clonotype turned up many times. This chain uses TRBV6-2 or TRBV6-3 with TRBJ2-4, with D perhaps TRBD2 (5 bases). The CDR3 runs to 14 residues. V was cut by 6 bases and J by 0 bases, with 9 bases left in between. The germline CDR1 and CDR2 sequences are MNHEY and SVGEGT. For the CDR3, the DNA is TGTGCCAGCAGGGACTCAGCAGCCAAAAACATTCAGTACTTC. It yields the protein CASRDSAAKNIQYF.

This chain connects TRBV28 to TRBJ2-4; D not resolved. With 4 bases removed from V and 1 base from J, the gap between germline ends came to 8 bases. The CDR3 covers 14 residues. Germline CDR1 MDHEN, CDR2 SYDVKM. This CDR3 is CASSWSPAKNIQYF. The CDR3 DNA sequence: TGTGCCAGCAGTTGGTCCCCGGCCAAAAACATTCAGTACTTC.

This chain links TRBV6-2 or TRBV6-3 with TRBJ2-5; D gene unclear. Germline CDR1 is MNHEY and CDR2 is SVGEGT. V was shortened by 0 bases and J by 4 bases, with 18 bases between the two germline ends. The length of the CDR3 is 17 residues. In DNA, the CDR3 is TGTGCCAGCAGTTACTCGGTCGGCGGTCTAAGAGGAGAGACCCAGTACTTC. This sequence encodes CASSYSVGGLRGETQYF.

The sample holds many counts of this clonotype. The gene calls are TRBV11-2 and TRBJ2-1, with 10 bases fitting TRBD1. The CDR3 extends over 15 amino acids. Per the germline V gene, CDR1 is SGHAT and CDR2 is FQNNGV. V gave up 5 bases and J gave up 6 bases; unmatched junction bases: 7. CDR3: CASSAVTGGFNEQFF. CDR3 coding DNA: TGTGCCAGCAGCGCCGTGACAGGGGGCTTCAATGAGCAGTTCTTC.

In this sample, this clonotype turned up many times. The chain couples TRBV28 to TRBJ1-5; D not resolved. There are 12 residues in the CDR3. Trimming removed 5 bases at V and 1 base at J, with 3 bases between. CDR1 is MDHEN, CDR2 SYDVKM, per germline. In nucleotides, the CDR3 is TGTGCCAGCAGTGACAGCAATCAGCCCCAGCATTTT. It is translated as CASSDSNQPQHF.

This clonotype was counted only a few times. V gene TRBV4-3 combines with J gene TRBJ1-2; D remains unclear. Germline V CDR1 and CDR2: LGHNA, YSLEER. The CDR3 has 12 residues. With 5 bases removed from V and 8 bases from J, the gap between germline ends came to 12 bases. The CDR3 sequence: CASSGSGLGYTF. In DNA, the CDR3 is TGCGCCAGCAGCGGGTCCGGGCTGGGCTACACCTTC.

This clonotype has more than one count but fewer than ten. The V call is TRBV20-1, the J call TRBJ1-1; weak D call: TRBD1 (6 bases). The germline V gene encodes CDR1 DFQATT and CDR2 SNEGSKA (reference sequence). Trimming stripped 6 bases from V and 4 bases from J, with 12 bases between. This CDR3 has 12 residues. The CDR3 region has the DNA TGCAGTGCGGGGGGCGATAGCACTGAAGCTTTCTTT. This codes for CSAGGDSTEAFF.

V usage is TRBV27 and J usage is TRBJ2-1; 8 bases line up with TRBD2. V was clipped by 1 base and J by 6 bases; unmatched bases: 5. Germline values: CDR1 MNHEY, CDR2 SMNVEV (reference sequence). The CDR3 consists of 15 residues. This CDR3 is CASSLYSGSGNEQFF. DNA for the CDR3: TGTGCCAGCAGTTTATACAGCGGGAGCGGCAATGAGCAGTTCTTC.

This clonotype showed up just a few times. The chain is built from TRBV28 and TRBJ2-1, with 10 bases matching TRBD2. This CDR3 is 14 amino acids long. The ends lost 4 bases at V and 12 bases at J; junction bases unmatched: 9. Germline V gene sequence: CDR1 MDHEN, CDR2 SYDVKM. The DNA for the CDR3 is TGTGCCAGCAGTTCGGGTAGCGGGGGGCTCGGGCAGTTCTTC. The encoded protein is CASSSGSGGLGQFF.

The J gene is TRBJ2-7, the V gene TRBV5-5; weak D call: TRBD1 (6 bases). Germline V gene data show CDR1 as SGHKS and CDR2 as YYEKEE (reference sequence). This CDR3 is 14 amino acids long. The germline V and J ends were trimmed by 4 bases and 0 bases, with 11 bases remaining between them. CDR3 protein: CASSRTADSYEQYV. The CDR3, as DNA: TGTGCCAGCAGCCGGACAGCGGACTCCTACGAGCAGTACGTC.